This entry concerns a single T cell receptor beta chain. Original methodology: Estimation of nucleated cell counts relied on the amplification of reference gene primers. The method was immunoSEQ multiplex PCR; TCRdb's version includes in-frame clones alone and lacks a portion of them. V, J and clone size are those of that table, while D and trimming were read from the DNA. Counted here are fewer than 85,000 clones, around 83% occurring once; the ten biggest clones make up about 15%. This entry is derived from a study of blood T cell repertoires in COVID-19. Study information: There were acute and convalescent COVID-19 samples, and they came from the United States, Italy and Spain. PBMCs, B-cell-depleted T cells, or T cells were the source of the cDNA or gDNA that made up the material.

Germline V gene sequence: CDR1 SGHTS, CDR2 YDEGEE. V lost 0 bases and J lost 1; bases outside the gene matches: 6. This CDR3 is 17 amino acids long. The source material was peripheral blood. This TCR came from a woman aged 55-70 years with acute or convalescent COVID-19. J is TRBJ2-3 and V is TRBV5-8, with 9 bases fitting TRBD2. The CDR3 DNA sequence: TGTGCCAGCAGCTTGGGGGTACTAGCGGGCCGCACAGATACGCAGTATTTT. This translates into CASSLGVLAGRTDTQYF.